This TCR beta chain was recovered during a study of cytomegalovirus exposure and HLA in healthy donors. Whole-study findings and limits: There were three CMV-associated chains whose specificity for CMV antigens was confirmed in vitro. Most of the TCR beta V segments (in an earlier analysis) were productive either about 87% or about 30% of the time. By a later analysis, the bulk of CMV-associated TCR beta chains appeared HLA-restricted. Rarity held for most TCR sequences, but there were some public TCRs that occurred in many donors.

It was with 60 Vbeta and 13 Jbeta primers that the PCR ran. TCRdb's copy holds only in-frame clones and misses some; the assay was immunoSEQ multiplex PCR. The sample comprises about 120,000 clones, over 70% of which are singletons, and 8.8% rests with the top ten. For this clone: The antigen is not known.

This CDR3 comprises 11 residues. Looked up from germline, CDR1 is GTSNPN and CDR2 is SVGIG (reference sequence). Trimming left V 0 bases short and J 9 bases short, with 5 bases between. This chain links TRBV30 with TRBJ1-4; D is undetermined. Sequencing was done on a sample of PBMCs. The sequence came from a female donor in good health and CMV-seropositive. CDR3 DNA: TGTGCCTGGAGTGTAGAGAAAAAACTGTTTTTT. This sequence encodes CAWSVEKKLFF.